Reported below is one T cell receptor (beta chain). Its antigen is unknown. Per-base quality was not reported, and no clone a single base away is much larger than it. This sample is drawn from a study of T cell responses to AZD1222 COVID-19 vaccine (dated by TCRdb to about 2021). Notes on the research overall: TCR sequencing was performed for 230 to 250 trial participants, of whom approximately 200 were given two doses of AZD1222 and approximately 25 were given two doses of MenACWY control vaccine. Trial participants were enrolled by age into subgroups of 18-55, 56-69 and 70-plus years, and around 150, 28 and 57 TCR-sequenced participants, respectively, were included in these subgroups. The investigation overall reported the following: Participants were mostly white British and included more females than males, and it was suggested by the authors that clonal diversity may have been underestimated. A significant rise in spike-specific TCR breadth and depth was observed after two AZD1222 doses relative to day 0 and relative to MenACWY recipients. The vaccine-associated CD4 TCRs covered the entire spike protein, and the dominant responses fell in regions 160-218 and 743-854. Only five or six AZD1222 recipients were SARS-CoV-2 seropositive at baseline, limiting conclusions about previously exposed vaccinees. Because no day 14 peak-response samples were available, repertoires were characterized only after the peak T cell response. The 56-69-year group was small, and its depth increase did not reach significance, likely because of low power. Reportedly, almost half of the unique spike-specific TCRs recognized epitopes lying outside the regions that are mutated in the B.1.351 and B.1.1.7 variants.

The time point label for this specimen denotes: about 28 days (+/-7) after the second vaccine dose. AZD1222 recipients whose second dose came at about 4 weeks and those whose second dose came at about 12 weeks were combined into one group, since spike-specific TCR depth and breadth did not differ between the two schedules. Vaccinee samples were obtained from the UK trials COV001 and COV002, which included a single-blind randomized controlled phase 2/3 trial of AZD1222 (ChAdOx1 nCoV-19) in healthy adults. For TCRbeta chain sequencing, PBMC samples from trial participants were taken at day 0 and at day 28 after the second dose. The CDR3 regions of human TCRbeta chains were subjected to immunosequencing. The study's own analysis went as follows. TCRs in the repertoires were compared against a reference library of SARS-CoV-2-specific TCRs that had been generated with the MIRA antigen-specificity platform. Breadth meant the fraction of unique TCRs that were SARS-CoV-2-associated, whereas depth meant the fraction of total T cells that were SARS-CoV-2-associated. Using the MIRA data, each spike-specific TCR was mapped to the spike region that the TCR reacts to and placed in a CD4 or CD8 class. Log10-transformed breadth and depth values were compared by one-way ANOVA with Sidak's multiple comparisons tests. What TCRdb holds here is the immuneACCESS table cut down to in-frame rearrangements. Part of the clones is not present; checked against another copy, under half of the missing clones reflect an unresolved V gene, and the others are unexplained. Clone size and V and J calls were adopted from that table, with D and trimming inferred from the DNA. The sample table records about 200,000 clones; approximately 94% of these occur just once. 1% of the sample goes to the ten largest clones.

The germline V gene (reference sequence) specifies LNHDA as CDR1 and SQIVND as CDR2. V is pared back by 0 bases and J by 6 bases, with 9 bases lying between the germline termini. The cysteine opens and the phenylalanine closes a CDR3 of 14 amino acids. The kept DNA is CDR3 alone, 42 bases in frame from the first base. This receptor chain uses TRBV19 and TRBJ2-1, with no D gene named confidently. This TCR was sampled from an adult who received the AZD1222 COVID-19 vaccine. The sample consisted of peripheral blood, taken 28 days after the second AZD1222 dose. The CDR3 region reads CASSIDPAGNEQFF. At the DNA level, the sequence is TGTGCCAGTAGTATAGATCCGGCAGGCAATGAGCAGTTCTTC.